A single sample is the source of the 14 T cell receptor beta chains below, sequenced in a study of cytomegalovirus exposure and HLA in healthy donors. Amplification used 60 Vbeta primers and 13 Jbeta primers. The assay was immunoSEQ multiplex PCR, and TCRdb's table has in-frame clones only and misses some. The table records 160,000 or so clones, around 81% of them present only once. The sample was PBMCs. Receptor source: a man aged 40-49 years in good health and CMV-seronegative.

V is TRBV19 and J is TRBJ1-1; TRBD1 matches 10 bases. This CDR3 is 16 amino acids long. Germline-derived CDR1 and CDR2 are LNHDA and SQIVND (reference sequence). The J segment lost 5 bases and the V segment lost 5 bases, leaving 11 bases of the junction unmatched. CDR3 residues: CASSYVRDRGQTEAFF. The CDR3 DNA follows: TGTGCCAGTAGTTATGTGCGAGACAGGGGGCAAACTGAAGCTTTCTTT.

The chain recombines TRBV15 with TRBJ1-2, with D uncertain. Trimming cost V 0 bases and J 8 bases, with 7 bases left between them. This CDR3 comprises 12 residues. Germline V lookup: CDR1 LNHNV, CDR2 YYDKDF (reference sequence). CDR3 sequence (DNA): TGTGCCACCAGCAGAGACAGTCGAGGCTACACCTTC. Translation: CATSRDSRGYTF.

The chain recombines TRBV14 with TRBJ2-5, with TRBD1 identical over 7 bases. The CDR3 consists of 12 residues. Germline lookup yields CDR1 SGHDN and CDR2 FVKESK. The V and J ends lost 4 bases and 8 bases, in that order; junction bases with no gene match: 4. In DNA, the CDR3 is TGTGCCAGCAGCCGGGACAGCCCCACCCAGTACTTC. Amino acid sequence: CASSRDSPTQYF.

The chain combines TRBV7-9 with TRBJ2-2; D perhaps matches TRBD1 (5 bases). CDR3 size: 14 residues. Germline CDR1 is SEHNR and CDR2 is FQNEAQ (reference sequence). Trimming removed 8 bases at V and 1 base at J, with 11 bases between. CDR3 nucleotides: TGTGCCAGCCCCGACAGCCGGAACACCGGGGAGCTGTTTTTT. This gives the protein CASPDSRNTGELFF. The entire variable domain, with the rest obtained from reference TRBV7-9 and TRBJ2-2, is as follows: DTGVSQNPRHKITKRGQNVTFRCDPISEHNRLYWYRQTLGQGPEFLTYFQNEAQLEKSRLLSDRFSAERPKGSFSTLEIQRTEQGDSAMYLCASPDSRNTGELFFGEGSRLTVL.

V and J are TRBV2 and TRBJ1-1, with D tentatively TRBD1 (6 bases). CDR1 and CDR2 from the germline V gene are SNHLY and FYNNEI. The V and J ends lost 4 bases and 3 bases respectively, with 15 bases between them. The CDR3 totals 15 residues. The DNA of the CDR3 is TGTGCCAGCAGTGTGGACGGGGAGGGGGACACTGAAGCTTTCTTT. It is translated as CASSVDGEGDTEAFF.

The V call is TRBV19, the J call TRBJ2-3, with TRBD2 matching over 8 bases. V lost 7 bases and J lost 4; bases outside the gene matches: 4. CDR3 size: 13 residues. Per germline, CDR1 LNHDA and CDR2 SQIVND (reference sequence). For the CDR3, the DNA is TGTGCCAGTACCCCGGGGGGGCCAGATACGCAGTATTTT. This encodes CASTPGGPDTQYF.

In the case of this clone: A junction end diverges from the germline sequence, so it may reflect a read error. The chain recombines TRBV7-9 with TRBJ2-3; 7 bases are a match to TRBD1. The CDR3 loop spans 15 amino acids. Germline V CDR1 and CDR2: SEHNR, FQNEAQ (reference sequence). The CDR3 DNA sequence: TGTTCCAGCAGCCGGGACAGCCCTAGCACAGATACGCAGTATTTT. It encodes CSSSRDSPSTDTQYF.

V usage is TRBV18 and J usage is TRBJ1-3, with D maybe TRBD1 (6 bases). Germline V gene lookup returns CDR1 KGHSH and CDR2 LQKENI. The CDR3 spans 16 residues. Trimming took 2 bases from V and 4 from J, leaving 15 bases between them. CDR3 region: CASSPSTRTEGNTIYF. The DNA of the CDR3 is TGTGCCAGCTCACCATCCACTCGGACAGAGGGAAACACCATATATTTT.

This clone has more than one count but fewer than ten. The chain couples TRBV6-4 to TRBJ1-1; D unclear. CDR1 is MRHNA, CDR2 SNTAGT, per germline. The CDR3 length is 13 residues. V was cut by 0 bases and J by 5 bases, with 7 bases left in between. Here the CDR3 DNA reads TGTGCCAGCAGTGACTCTGAAGAGACTGAAGCTTTCTTT. Protein: CASSDSEETEAFF.

The chain couples TRBV28 to TRBJ2-2, with a possible D match to TRBD2 (6 bases). The length of the CDR3 is 13 residues. CDR1 and CDR2 from the germline V gene are MDHEN and SYDVKM. The ends were cut back, 5 bases at V and 8 bases at J, with 12 bases in the middle. CDR3 sequence: CASSRTREGELFF. For the CDR3, the DNA is TGTGCCAGCAGTCGCACACGGGAGGGGGAGCTGTTTTTT.

The chain couples TRBV28 to TRBJ1-4; D is undetermined. Germline V CDR1 and CDR2: MDHEN, SYDVKM. V lost 5 bases to trimming and J lost 7 bases, with 8 bases between them. CDR3 length: 12 amino acids. This CDR3 reads CASSPLREKLFF. Here the CDR3 DNA reads TGTGCCAGCAGTCCCCTTCGTGAAAAACTGTTTTTT.

The rearrangement joins TRBV27 to TRBJ2-2, with 14 bases aligning to TRBD2. The CDR3 covers 14 residues. Trimming removed 5 bases from V and 15 bases from J; junction bases left unmatched: 8. Germline V gene sequence: CDR1 MNHEY, CDR2 SMNVEV (reference sequence). The CDR3 spells CASSPGLAGGQLFF. As DNA, the CDR3 is TGTGCCAGCAGTCCCGGACTAGCGGGAGGTCAGTTGTTTTTT.

The rearrangement links TRBV7-9 to TRBJ2-1, with D possibly matching TRBD1 (5 bases). The CDR3 runs to 11 residues. Between the trimmed V and J ends, which lost 5 bases and 13 bases, there was a span of 12 bases. CDR1 SEHNR and CDR2 FQNEAQ come from the germline V gene (reference sequence). In nucleotides, the CDR3 is TGTGCCAGCAGCCTGCTGACAGACCAGTTCTTC. Amino acids: CASSLLTDQFF.

The V and J genes are TRBV7-2 and TRBJ1-6; possible D gene TRBD1, 5 bases. There are 17 residues in the CDR3. CDR1 is SGHTA and CDR2 is FQGNSA in the germline V gene. V lost 4 bases and J 7 bases, leaving 20 bases between the germline ends. CDR3 bases: TGTGCCAGCAGCTGGGAGGCGGCAGGGCGTCGGAATTCACCCCTCCACTTT. Translation: CASSWEAAGRRNSPLHF.